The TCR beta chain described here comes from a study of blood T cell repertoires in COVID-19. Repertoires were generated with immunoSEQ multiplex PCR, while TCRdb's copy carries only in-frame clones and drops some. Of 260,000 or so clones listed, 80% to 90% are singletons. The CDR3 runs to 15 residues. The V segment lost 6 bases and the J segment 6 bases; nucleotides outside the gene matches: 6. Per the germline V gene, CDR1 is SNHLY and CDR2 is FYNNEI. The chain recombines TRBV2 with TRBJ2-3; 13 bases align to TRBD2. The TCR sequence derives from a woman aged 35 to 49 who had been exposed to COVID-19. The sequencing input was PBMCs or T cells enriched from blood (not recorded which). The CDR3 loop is CASSFGLAGADTQYF. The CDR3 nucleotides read TGTGCCAGCAGCTTCGGACTAGCGGGGGCCGATACGCAGTATTTT.